Below, one T cell receptor beta chain is given with its context. The antigen remains undetermined. Sorting separated CD4+ and CD8+ T cells out of PBMCs. Deletions cut 2 bases from V and 1 base from J, with 11 bases between. CDR3 size: 15 residues. Germline V lookup: CDR1 SGHRS, CDR2 YFSETQ. It was cDNA, reverse transcribed from extracted RNA, that served as the sequencing template. The repertoire was sequenced with immunoSEQ multiplex PCR; TCRdb's copy has only in-frame clones and lacks some. Among some 200,000 clones, 50% to 60% were seen once, and the ten largest hold roughly 14%. This sample is part of a study of CD8+ T cells in alopecia areata. The overall study: The tofacitinib course ran for 6 to 18 months and was followed by 6 months off drug.

Study results and limitations: In lesional scalp, particularly from alopecia totalis/universalis, clonality was higher than in normal scalp. Mice gave a clearer picture of TCR sharing than patients did, possibly for HLA-related reasons.

The receptor's source is a human donor with alopecia areata. The starting material was CD4+ T cells sorted from blood, obtained at week 0. The chain uses TRBV5-1 and TRBJ2-3; either TRBD1 or TRBD2 may supply D (5 bases each). The CDR3 protein is CASSFDGAGTDTQYF. The CDR3 coding sequence is TGCGCCAGCAGCTTCGACGGGGCCGGCACAGATACGCAGTATTTT. Full variable domain (remainder filled in from reference TRBV5-1 and TRBJ2-3): KAGVTQTPRYLIKTRGQQVTLSCSPISGHRSVSWYQQTPGQGLQFLFEYFSETQRNKGNFPGRFSGRQFSNSRSEMNVSTLELGDSALYLCASSFDGAGTDTQYFGPGTRLTVL.